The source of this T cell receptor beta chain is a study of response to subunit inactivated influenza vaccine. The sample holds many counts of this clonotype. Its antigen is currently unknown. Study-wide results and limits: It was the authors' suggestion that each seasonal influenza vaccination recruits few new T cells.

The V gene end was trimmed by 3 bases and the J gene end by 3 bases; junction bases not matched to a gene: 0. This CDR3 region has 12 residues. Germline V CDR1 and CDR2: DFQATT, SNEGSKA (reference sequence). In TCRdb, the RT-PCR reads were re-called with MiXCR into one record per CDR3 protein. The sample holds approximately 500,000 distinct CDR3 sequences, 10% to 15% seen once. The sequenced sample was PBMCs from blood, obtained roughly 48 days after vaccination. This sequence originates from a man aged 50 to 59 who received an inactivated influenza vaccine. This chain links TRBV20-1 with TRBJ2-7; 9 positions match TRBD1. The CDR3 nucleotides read TGCAGTGCTAGGACAGGGGGCTACGAGCAGTACTTC. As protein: CSARTGGYEQYF.